This T cell receptor (beta chain) was retrieved from a study of T-cell memory formation after mild COVID-19. The CDR3 covers 12 residues. Germline V gene sequence: CDR1 DFQATT, CDR2 SNEGSKA (reference sequence). Trimming left V 5 bases short and J 7 bases short, with 14 bases between. TCRdb re-analysed the 5' RACE reads in MiXCR, keeping a single row per CDR3 protein. The table includes 100,000 to 150,000 distinct CDR3 sequences, over 15% detected once. The specimen was PBMCs or a T cell subset sorted from them (not recorded which). The chain joins TRBV20-1 to TRBJ1-1; a weak D match, TRBD1 (5 bases). This receptor was identified in a man younger than 35 who had mild COVID-19 (a few samples of this study predate the infection). Cell type and time point are not known. The CDR3 DNA sequence: TGCAGTGCTCCCTCCCGGGGGTATGAAGCTTTCTTT. Protein: CSAPSRGYEAFF.